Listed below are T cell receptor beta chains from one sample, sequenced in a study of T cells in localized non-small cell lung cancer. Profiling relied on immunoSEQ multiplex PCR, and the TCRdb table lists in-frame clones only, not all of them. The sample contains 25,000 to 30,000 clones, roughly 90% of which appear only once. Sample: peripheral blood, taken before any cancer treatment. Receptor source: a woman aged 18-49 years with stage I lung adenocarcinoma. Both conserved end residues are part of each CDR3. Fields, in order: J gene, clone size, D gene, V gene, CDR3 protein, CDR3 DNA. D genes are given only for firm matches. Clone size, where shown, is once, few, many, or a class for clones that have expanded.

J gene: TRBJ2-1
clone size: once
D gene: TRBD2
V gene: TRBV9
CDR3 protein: CASSTAGGPREQFF
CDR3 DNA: TGTGCCAGCAGCACAGCGGGAGGGCCGAGGGAGCAGTTCTTC

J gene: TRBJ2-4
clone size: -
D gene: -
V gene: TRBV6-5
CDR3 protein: CASSERPSTFF
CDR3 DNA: TGTGCCAGCAGTGAAAGGCCCTCCACCTTCTTC

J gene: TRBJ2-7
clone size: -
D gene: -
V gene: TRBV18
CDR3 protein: CASSPSRTLPEQYF
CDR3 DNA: TGTGCCAGCTCACCAAGTCGGACACTCCCCGAGCAGTACTTC

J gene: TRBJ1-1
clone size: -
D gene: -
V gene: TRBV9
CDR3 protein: CASSLGTYTEAFF
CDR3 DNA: TGTGCCAGCAGCTTAGGGACCTACACTGAAGCTTTCTTT

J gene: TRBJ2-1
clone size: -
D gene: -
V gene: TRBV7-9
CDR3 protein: CASSLVHEQFF
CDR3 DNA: TGTGCCAGCAGCTTAGTACATGAGCAGTTCTTC

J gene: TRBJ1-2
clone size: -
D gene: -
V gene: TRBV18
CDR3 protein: CASSPGQQTNYGYTF
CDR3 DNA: TGTGCCAGCTCACCTGGACAGCAGACTAACTATGGCTACACCTTC

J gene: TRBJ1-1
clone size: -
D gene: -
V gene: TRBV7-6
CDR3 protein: CASSQALRVNTEAFF
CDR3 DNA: TGTGCCAGCAGTCAGGCCCTCCGGGTGAACACTGAAGCTTTCTTT

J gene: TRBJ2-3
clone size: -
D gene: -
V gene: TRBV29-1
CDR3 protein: CSVEGGRGDTQYF
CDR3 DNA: TGCAGCGTTGAGGGGGGTAGAGGGGATACGCAGTATTTT

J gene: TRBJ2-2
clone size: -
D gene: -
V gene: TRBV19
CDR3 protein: CASRNREAGGELFF
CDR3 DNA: TGTGCCAGTAGGAACAGGGAGGCCGGCGGGGAGCTGTTTTTT

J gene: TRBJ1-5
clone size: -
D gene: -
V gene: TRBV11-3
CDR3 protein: CASSLIPGANQPQHF
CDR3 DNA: TGTGCCAGCAGCTTAATACCAGGGGCGAATCAGCCCCAGCATTTT

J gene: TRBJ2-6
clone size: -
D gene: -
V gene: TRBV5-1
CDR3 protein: CASSLVSISSGANVLTF
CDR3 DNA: TGCGCCAGCAGCTTGGTTTCTATTAGCTCTGGGGCCAACGTCCTGACTTTC

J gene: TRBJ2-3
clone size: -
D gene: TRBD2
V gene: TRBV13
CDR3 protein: CASSPGLAGGDTQYF
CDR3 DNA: TGTGCCAGCAGCCCTGGACTAGCGGGAGGGGATACGCAGTATTTT

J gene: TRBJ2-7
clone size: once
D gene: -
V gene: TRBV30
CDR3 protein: CAWRDLDVHGAYEQYF
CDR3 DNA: TGTGCCTGGAGGGATTTGGACGTACACGGAGCCTACGAGCAGTACTTC

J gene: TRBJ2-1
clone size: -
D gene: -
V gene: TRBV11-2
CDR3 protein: CASSLDSTSYNEQFF
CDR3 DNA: TGTGCCAGCAGCCTTGACTCGACCTCCTACAATGAGCAGTTCTTC

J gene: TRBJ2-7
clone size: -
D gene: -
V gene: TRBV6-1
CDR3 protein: CASSWSGMLGEQYF
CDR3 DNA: TGTGCCAGCAGTTGGTCAGGGATGCTTGGCGAGCAGTACTTC

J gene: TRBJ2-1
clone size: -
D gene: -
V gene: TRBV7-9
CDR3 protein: CASSPHGVTYNEQFF
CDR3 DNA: TGTGCCAGCAGCCCCCACGGGGTGACCTACAATGAGCAGTTCTTC

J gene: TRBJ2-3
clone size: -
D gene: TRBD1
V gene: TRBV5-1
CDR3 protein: CASSSTGATDTQYF
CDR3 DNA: TGCGCCAGCAGCTCGACAGGGGCCACAGATACGCAGTATTTC

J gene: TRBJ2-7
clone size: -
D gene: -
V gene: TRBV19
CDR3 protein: CASSIDLGPSYEQYF
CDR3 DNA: TGTGCCAGTAGTATAGATCTCGGTCCGTCCTACGAGCAGTACTTC

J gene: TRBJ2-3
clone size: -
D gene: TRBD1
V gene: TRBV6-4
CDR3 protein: CASSTTGLSTDTQYF
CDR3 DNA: TGTGCCAGCAGTACGACAGGGTTGTCCACAGATACGCAGTATTTT

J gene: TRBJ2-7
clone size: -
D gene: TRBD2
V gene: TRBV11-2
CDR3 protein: CASSLASGASYEQYF
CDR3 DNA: TGTGCCAGCAGCTTAGCTAGCGGGGCTTCCTACGAGCAGTACTTC

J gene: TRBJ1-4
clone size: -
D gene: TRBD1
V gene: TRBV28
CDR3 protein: CASRKTGVLRQRGNEKLFF
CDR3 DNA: TGTGCCAGCAGAAAAACAGGGGTCCTACGACAGAGAGGGAATGAAAAACTGTTTTTT

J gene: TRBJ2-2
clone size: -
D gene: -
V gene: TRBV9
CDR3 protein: CASSVAGGSSRTGELFF
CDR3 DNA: TGTGCCAGCAGCGTAGCTGGGGGATCGAGTCGCACCGGGGAGCTGTTTTTT

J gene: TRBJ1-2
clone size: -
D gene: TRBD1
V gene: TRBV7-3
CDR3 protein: CASSLGGDREDGYTF
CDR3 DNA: TGTGCCAGCAGCTTAGGGGGTGACAGGGAGGATGGCTACACCTTC

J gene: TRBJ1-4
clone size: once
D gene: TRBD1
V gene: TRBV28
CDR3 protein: CASSPGQGNEKLFF
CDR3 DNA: TGTGCCAGCAGTCCAGGACAGGGGAATGAAAAACTGTTTTTT

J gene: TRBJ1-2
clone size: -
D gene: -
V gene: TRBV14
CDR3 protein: CASSPTLTGGYTF
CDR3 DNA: TGTGCCAGCAGCCCGACCCTAACCGGAGGCTACACCTTC

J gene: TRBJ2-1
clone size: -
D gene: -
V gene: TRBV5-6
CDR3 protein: CASSPRQGGRNEQFF
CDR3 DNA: TGTGCCAGCAGCCCGAGACAGGGAGGTAGGAATGAGCAGTTCTTC

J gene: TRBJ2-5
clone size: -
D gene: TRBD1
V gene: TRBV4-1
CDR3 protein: CASSHQGARETQYF
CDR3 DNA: TGCGCCAGCAGCCACCAGGGGGCGAGAGAGACCCAGTACTTC

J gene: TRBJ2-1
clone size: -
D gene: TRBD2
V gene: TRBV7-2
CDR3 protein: CASSSSGSIYNEQFF
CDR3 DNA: TGTGCCAGCAGCTCTAGCGGGAGTATCTACAATGAGCAGTTCTTC

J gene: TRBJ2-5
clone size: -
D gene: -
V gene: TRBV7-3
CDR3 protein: CASSRAPQETQYF
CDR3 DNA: TGTGCCAGCAGCCGCGCCCCCCAAGAGACCCAGTACTTC

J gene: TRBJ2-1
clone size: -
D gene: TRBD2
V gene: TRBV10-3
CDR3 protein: CATTDSAGTSGRNEQFF
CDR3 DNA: TGTGCCACTACGGACTCGGCTGGGACTAGCGGGCGCAATGAGCAGTTCTTC

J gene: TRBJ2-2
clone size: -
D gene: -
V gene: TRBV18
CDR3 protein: CASSPLVGRVTGELFF
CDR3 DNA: TGTGCCAGCTCACCACTGGTCGGGAGAGTCACCGGGGAGCTATTTTTT